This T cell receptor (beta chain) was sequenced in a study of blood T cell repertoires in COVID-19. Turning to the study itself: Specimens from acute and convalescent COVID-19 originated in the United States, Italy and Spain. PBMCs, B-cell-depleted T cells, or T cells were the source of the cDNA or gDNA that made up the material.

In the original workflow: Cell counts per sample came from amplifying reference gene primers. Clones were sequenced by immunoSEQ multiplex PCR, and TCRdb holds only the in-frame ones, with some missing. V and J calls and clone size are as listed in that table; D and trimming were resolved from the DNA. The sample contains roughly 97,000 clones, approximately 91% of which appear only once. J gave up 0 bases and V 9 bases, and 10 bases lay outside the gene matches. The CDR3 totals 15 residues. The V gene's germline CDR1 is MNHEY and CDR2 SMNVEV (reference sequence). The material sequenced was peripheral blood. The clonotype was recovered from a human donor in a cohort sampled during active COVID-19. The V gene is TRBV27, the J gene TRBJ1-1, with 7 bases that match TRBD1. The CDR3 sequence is CASQRTTGVNTEAFF. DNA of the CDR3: TGTGCCAGTCAAAGGACCACAGGGGTGAACACTGAAGCTTTCTTT.